A single sample gave rise to the 4 T cell receptor beta chains below, sequenced in a study of blood T cell repertoires in COVID-19. Some clones are missing from TCRdb's copy, which holds only in-frame ones; the method was immunoSEQ multiplex PCR. The sample consists of about 150,000 clones, roughly 87% of them appearing once. Sequences were obtained from peripheral blood. These receptors were obtained from a woman between 55 and 75 years old with active or convalescent COVID-19.

The V gene is TRBV19, the J gene TRBJ2-1; TRBD1 aligns across 7 bases. The V segment lost 4 bases and the J segment 4 bases; nucleotides outside the gene matches: 4. Looked up from germline, CDR1 is LNHDA and CDR2 is SQIVND (reference sequence). The CDR3 runs 14 residues. CDR3 sequence reads: CASSRQGQYNEQFF. The CDR3 nucleotides read TGTGCCAGTAGTAGACAGGGACAGTACAATGAGCAGTTCTTC.

The V and J genes are TRBV7-3 and TRBJ2-2, with 7 bases matching TRBD1. Germline CDR1 and CDR2: SGHTA and FQGTGA. The CDR3 is 15 amino acids. J gave up 4 bases and V 1 base, and 3 bases lay outside the gene matches. The CDR3 here is CASSLISGGTGELFF. The CDR3 DNA reads TGTGCCAGCAGCTTAATCTCAGGGGGCACCGGGGAGCTGTTTTTT.

This chain connects TRBV5-8 to TRBJ2-6; D is unclear. This CDR3 spans 13 amino acids. V lost 0 bases and J lost 4, with 2 bases in between. The germline CDR1 and CDR2 sequences are SGHTS and YDEGEE. CDR3 in amino acids: CASSLVGANVLTF. The DNA of the CDR3 is TGTGCCAGCAGCTTGGTAGGGGCCAACGTCCTGACTTTC.

For this clone: This may come from a read error, since a much larger clone is one base off. The J gene is TRBJ1-6, the V gene TRBV6-4, with TRBD1 matching 7 bases. With 6 bases clipped from V and 7 bases from J, the junction kept 6 bases outside the gene matches. This CDR3 is 14 amino acids long. Germline V gene sequence: CDR1 MRHNA, CDR2 SNTAGT. CDR3 amino acids: CASSAGQINSPLHF. The CDR3 bases are TGTGCCAGCAGCGCGGGACAGATAAATTCACCCCTCCACTTT.